The clone carrying this TCR beta chain was observed at least ten times. The sample originates from a study of glioma-infiltrating T cells. V lost 1 base to trimming and J lost 5 bases; unmatched junction nucleotides: 8. This CDR3 comprises 16 residues. Germline CDR1 SGHAT, CDR2 FQNNGV. The iRepertoire nested amplicon-rescue multiplex PCR amplified TCR alpha and beta CDR3s from RNA. Input was roughly 100-450 ng of tissue mRNA or PBMC total RNA. TCRdb called the multiplex PCR reads again in MiXCR, with one record for every CDR3 protein. The data show about 130,000 distinct CDR3 sequences, roughly 24% seen once.

V usage is TRBV11-2 and J usage is TRBJ2-3, with 8 nucleotides matching TRBD2. The sample taken for sequencing was glioma tissue, nonneoplastic brain tissue, or PBMCs (not recorded which). The source is a human donor with low-grade glioma or glioblastoma, undergoing nonglioma brain surgery, or in good health (not recorded which). The CDR3 nucleotides are TGTGCCAGCAGCTTAGTCGACGGGAGGGCCGGAGATACGCAGTATTTT. It yields the protein CASSLVDGRAGDTQYF.